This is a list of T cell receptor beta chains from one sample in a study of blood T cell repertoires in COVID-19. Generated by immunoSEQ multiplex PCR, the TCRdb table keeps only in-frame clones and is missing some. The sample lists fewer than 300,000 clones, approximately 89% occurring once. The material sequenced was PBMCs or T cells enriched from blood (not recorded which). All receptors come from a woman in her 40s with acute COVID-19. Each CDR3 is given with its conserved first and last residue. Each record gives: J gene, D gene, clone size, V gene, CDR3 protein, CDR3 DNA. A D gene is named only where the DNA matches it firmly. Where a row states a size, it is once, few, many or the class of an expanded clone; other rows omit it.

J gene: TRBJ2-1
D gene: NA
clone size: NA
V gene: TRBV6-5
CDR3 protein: CASSYSIARDNEQFF
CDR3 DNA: TGTGCCAGCAGTTACTCGATAGCGCGCGACAATGAGCAGTTCTTC

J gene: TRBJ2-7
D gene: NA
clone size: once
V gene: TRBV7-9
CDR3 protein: CASSFRGSGYEQYF
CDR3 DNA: TGTGCCAGCAGCTTCCGGGGATCAGGATACGAGCAGTACTTC

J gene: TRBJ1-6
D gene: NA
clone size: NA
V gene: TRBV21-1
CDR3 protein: CASSKETGTGGCGNSPLHF
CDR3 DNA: TGTGCCAGCAGCAAAGAGACCGGGACAGGGGGATGTGGGAATTCACCCCTCCACTTT

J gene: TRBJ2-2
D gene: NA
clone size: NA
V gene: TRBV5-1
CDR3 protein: CASGTSSTGELFF
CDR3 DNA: TGCGCCAGCGGGACTTCATCCACCGGGGAGCTGTTTTTT

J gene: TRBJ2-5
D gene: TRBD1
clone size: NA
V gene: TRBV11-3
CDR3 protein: CASSLDRDRVSETQYF
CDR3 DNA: TGTGCCAGCAGCTTAGATAGGGACAGGGTTTCCGAGACCCAGTACTTC

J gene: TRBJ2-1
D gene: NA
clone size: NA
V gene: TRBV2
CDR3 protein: CASSNLAGWVNEQFF
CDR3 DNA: TGTGCCAGCAGCAATCTGGCAGGGTGGGTCAATGAGCAGTTCTTC

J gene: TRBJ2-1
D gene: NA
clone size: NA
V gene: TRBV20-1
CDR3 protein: CSASNNEQFF
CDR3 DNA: TGCAGTGCTAGCAACAATGAGCAGTTCTTC

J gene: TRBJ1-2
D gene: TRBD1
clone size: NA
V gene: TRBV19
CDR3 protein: CASSRGRGTYGYTF
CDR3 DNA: TGTGCCAGTAGCCGTGGCAGGGGGACCTATGGCTACACCTTC

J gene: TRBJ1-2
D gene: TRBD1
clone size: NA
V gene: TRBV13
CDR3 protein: CASSLIEVDRGPGYTF
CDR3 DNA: TGTGCCAGCAGCTTAATCGAGGTTGACAGGGGGCCTGGCTACACCTTC

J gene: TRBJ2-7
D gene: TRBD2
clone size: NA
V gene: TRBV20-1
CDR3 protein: CSASPLAGLYEQYF
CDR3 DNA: TGCAGTGCTAGTCCGCTAGCGGGACTCTACGAGCAGTACTTC

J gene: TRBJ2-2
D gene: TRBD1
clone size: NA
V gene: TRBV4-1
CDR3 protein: CASSHRPGQTNTGELFF
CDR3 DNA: TGCGCCAGCAGCCACCGACCGGGACAGACGAACACCGGGGAGCTGTTTTTT

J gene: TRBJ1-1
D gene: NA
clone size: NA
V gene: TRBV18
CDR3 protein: CASSLVAAENTEAFF
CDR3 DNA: TGTGCCAGCTCACTCGTGGCGGCAGAGAACACTGAAGCTTTCTTT

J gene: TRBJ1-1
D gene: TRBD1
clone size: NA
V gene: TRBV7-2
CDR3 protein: CASTSQGAGTEAFF
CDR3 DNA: TGTGCCAGCACCAGTCAGGGGGCGGGTACTGAAGCTTTCTTT

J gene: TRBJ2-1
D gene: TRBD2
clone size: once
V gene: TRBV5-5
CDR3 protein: CASSIWTSGSGDEQFF
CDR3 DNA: TGTGCCAGCAGCATATGGACTAGCGGGAGCGGGGATGAGCAGTTCTTC

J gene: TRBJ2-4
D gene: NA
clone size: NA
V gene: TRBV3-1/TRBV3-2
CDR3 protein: CASSQVSGAKNIQYF
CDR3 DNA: TGTGCCAGCAGCCAAGTTAGCGGAGCCAAAAACATTCAGTACTTC